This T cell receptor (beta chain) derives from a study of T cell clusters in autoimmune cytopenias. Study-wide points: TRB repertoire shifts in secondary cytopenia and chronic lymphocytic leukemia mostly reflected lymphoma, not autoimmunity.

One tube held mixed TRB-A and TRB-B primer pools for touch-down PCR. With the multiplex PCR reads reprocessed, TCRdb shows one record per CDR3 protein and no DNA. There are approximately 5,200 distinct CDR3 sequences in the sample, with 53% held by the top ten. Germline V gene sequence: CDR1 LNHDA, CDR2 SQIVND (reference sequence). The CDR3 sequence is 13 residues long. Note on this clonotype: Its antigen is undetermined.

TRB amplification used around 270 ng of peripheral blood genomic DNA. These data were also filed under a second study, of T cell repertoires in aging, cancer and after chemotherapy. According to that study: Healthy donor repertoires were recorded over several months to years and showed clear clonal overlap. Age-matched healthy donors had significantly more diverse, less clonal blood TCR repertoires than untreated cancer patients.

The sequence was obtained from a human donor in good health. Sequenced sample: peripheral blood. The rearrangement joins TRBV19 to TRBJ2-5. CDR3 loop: CASSMDFQETQYF.